The T cell receptor (beta chain) under discussion was sequenced for a study of shared T cell receptors in the human thymus. Per the germline V gene, CDR1 is SGHNT and CDR2 is YYREEE (reference sequence). The CDR3 has 15 residues. The ends were cut back, 3 bases at V and 0 bases at J, with 9 bases in the middle. The protocol was immunoSEQ multiplex PCR, while the TCRdb copy is restricted to in-frame clones and leaves out a portion. The repertoire holds some 400,000 clones, with around 95% as singletons. The TCR was taken from a human donor. Sequenced material: thymocytes. The rearrangement uses TRBV5-4 and TRBJ1-4; D unresolved. The CDR3 reads CASSSLAATNEKLFF. Written as DNA, the CDR3 is TGTGCCAGCAGCTCATTAGCCGCAACTAATGAAAAACTGTTTTTT. Combining the CDR3 with reference TRBV5-4 and TRBJ1-4 gives the whole variable domain ETGVTQSPTHLIKTRGQQVTLRCSSQSGHNTVSWYQQALGQGPQFIFQYYREEENGRGNFPPRFSGLQFPNYSSELNVNALELDDSALYLCASSSLAATNEKLFFGSGTQLSVL.